This T cell receptor (beta chain) is drawn from a study of blood T cell repertoires in COVID-19. Study background: The samples span acute and convalescent COVID-19 from the United States, Italy and Spain.

Recruitment covered about two dozen US areas and drew participants whose ages spanned about 18 to 100 years. TCRdb's copy holds only in-frame clones and misses some; the assay was immunoSEQ multiplex PCR. This table holds 150,000 to 200,000 clones, about 85% found once. CDR3 length: 14 amino acids. Trimming shortened V by 2 bases and J by 8 bases, and 11 bases separated the two germline ends. Looked up from germline, CDR1 is SGDLS and CDR2 is YYNGEE. This clone was seen ten or more times. The sequence was obtained from a woman between 45 and 65 years old who had recovered from COVID-19. The genes are TRBV9 and TRBJ1-6; unclear D gene. Sequencing used PBMCs or T cells enriched from blood (not recorded which). This chain's CDR3 is CASSVYVQDSPLHF. As DNA, the CDR3 is TGTGCCAGCAGCGTCTATGTCCAAGATTCACCCCTCCACTTT.